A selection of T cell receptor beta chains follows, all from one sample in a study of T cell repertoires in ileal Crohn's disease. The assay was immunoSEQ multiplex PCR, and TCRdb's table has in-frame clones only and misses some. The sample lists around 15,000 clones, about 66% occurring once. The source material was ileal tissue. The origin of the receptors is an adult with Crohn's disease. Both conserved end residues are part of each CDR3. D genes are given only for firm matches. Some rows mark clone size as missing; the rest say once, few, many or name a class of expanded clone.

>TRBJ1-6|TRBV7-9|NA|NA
CASSFEQPNSPLHF
TGTGCCAGCAGCTTTGAACAGCCTAATTCACCCCTCCACTTT
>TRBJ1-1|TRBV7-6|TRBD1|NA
CASSRGQGISNTEAFF
TGTGCCAGCAGCCGTGGACAGGGGATAAGCAACACTGAAGCTTTCTTT
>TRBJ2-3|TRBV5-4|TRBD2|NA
CASSYTSGGPDTQYF
TGTGCCAGCAGCTATACTAGCGGGGGGCCGGATACGCAGTATTTT
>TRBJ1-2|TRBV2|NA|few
CASSDTNYGYTF
TGTGCCAGCAGTGACACTAACTATGGCTACACCTTC
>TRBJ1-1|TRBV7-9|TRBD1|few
CASNDRGLNTEAFF
TGTGCCAGCAACGACAGGGGGCTGAACACTGAAGCTTTCTTT
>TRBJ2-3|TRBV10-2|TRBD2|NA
CASGLARADTQYF
TGCGCCAGCGGACTAGCGAGGGCAGATACGCAGTATTTT
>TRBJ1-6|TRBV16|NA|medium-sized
CASSPSISGTSNSPLHF
TGTGCCAGCAGCCCTTCAATATCCGGGACTAGTAATTCACCCCTCCACTTT
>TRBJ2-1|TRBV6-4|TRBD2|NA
CASSDSVAGGNEQFF
TGTGCCAGCAGTGACTCAGTAGCGGGAGGCAATGAGCAGTTCTTC
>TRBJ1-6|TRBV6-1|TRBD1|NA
CASSDRTGMDSPLHF
TGTGCCAGCAGTGACCGGACAGGGATGGATTCACCCCTCCACTTT
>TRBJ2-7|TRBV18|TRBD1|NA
CASSRDDRGPTYEQYF
TGTGCCAGCTCACGAGACGACAGGGGGCCAACCTACGAGCAGTACTTC
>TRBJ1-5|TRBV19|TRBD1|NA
CASSIRGRSLRTLNQPQHF
TGTGCCAGTAGTATAAGGGGGCGATCATTGCGCACTCTCAATCAGCCCCAGCATTTT
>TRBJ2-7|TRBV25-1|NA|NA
CASGGRGTFYEQYF
TGTGCCAGCGGTGGTCGCGGGACCTTCTACGAGCAGTACTTC
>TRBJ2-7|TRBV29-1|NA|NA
CSVDTGNIDEQYF
TGCAGCGTTGATACGGGAAATATCGATGAGCAGTACTTC
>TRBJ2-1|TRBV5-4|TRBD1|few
CASRSGLQGAYNEQFF
TGTGCCAGCAGGTCCGGGCTACAGGGGGCCTACAATGAGCAGTTCTTC
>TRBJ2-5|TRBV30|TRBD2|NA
CAWSEGLAGGRETQYF
TGTGCCTGGAGTGAAGGGTTAGCGGGAGGTCGAGAGACCCAGTACTTC
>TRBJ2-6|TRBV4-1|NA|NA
CASSQGGGANVLTF
TGCGCCAGCAGCCAGGGGGGAGGGGCCAACGTCCTGACTTTC
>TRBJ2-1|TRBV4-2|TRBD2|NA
CASRGLAGSYNEQFF
TGTGCCAGCCGTGGACTAGCGGGATCCTACAATGAGCAGTTCTTC
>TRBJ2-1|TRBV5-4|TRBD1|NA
CASSWGGQGENEQFF
TGTGCCAGCAGCTGGGGCGGACAGGGAGAAAATGAGCAGTTCTTC
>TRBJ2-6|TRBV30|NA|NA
CAWRAISGANVLTF
TGTGCCTGGAGAGCGATCTCTGGGGCCAACGTCCTGACTTTC
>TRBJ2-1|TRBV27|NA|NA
CASWDSDNEQFF
TGTGCCAGCTGGGACTCCGACAATGAGCAGTTCTTC
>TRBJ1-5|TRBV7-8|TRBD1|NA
CASSYTRGIGNQPQHF
TGTGCCAGCAGTTATACCAGGGGGATAGGCAATCAGCCCCAGCATTTT
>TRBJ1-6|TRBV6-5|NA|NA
CASSYDGANSPLHF
TGTGCCAGCAGTTACGATGGGGCGAATTCACCCCTCCACTTT
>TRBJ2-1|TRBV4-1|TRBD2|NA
CASSPGLVLNEQFF
TGCGCCAGCAGCCCGGGACTAGTCCTTAATGAGCAGTTCTTC
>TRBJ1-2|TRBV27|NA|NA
CASSAGLNYGYTF
TGTGCCAGCAGTGCGGGACTGAACTATGGCTACACCTTC
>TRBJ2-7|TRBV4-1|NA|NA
CASRLSGTGAYEQYF
TGCGCCAGCAGACTCTCCGGGACGGGAGCCTACGAGCAGTACTTC